This passage covers 24 T cell receptor beta chains from one sample sequenced in a study of cytomegalovirus exposure and HLA in healthy donors. It was with 60 Vbeta and 13 Jbeta primers that the PCR ran. Sequencing used immunoSEQ multiplex PCR; TCRdb keeps in-frame clones, though not all of them. The table shows about 150,000 clones, with approximately 85% occurring only once. The sample was PBMCs. The receptor set was obtained from a woman aged 40 to 50 in good health and CMV-seronegative.

This chain joins TRBV6-1 and TRBJ1-3; TRBD1 might be the D (6 bases). Per the germline V gene, CDR1 is MNHNS and CDR2 is SASEGT. Trimming removed 3 bases at V and 3 bases at J, with 15 bases between. The CDR3 runs to 16 residues. CDR3 in amino acids: CASSEGTGPRGNTIYF. The DNA for the CDR3 is TGTGCCAGCAGTGAGGGAACAGGGCCTCGTGGAAACACCATATATTTT.

V and J are TRBV27 and TRBJ1-1; possibly TRBD1 for D (5 bases). Looked up from germline, CDR1 is MNHEY and CDR2 is SMNVEV (reference sequence). Between the trimmed V and J ends, which lost 6 bases and 7 bases, there was a span of 21 bases. There are 15 residues in the CDR3. The CDR3 sequence: CASSLTGERGLEAFF. In DNA form, the CDR3 reads TGTGCCAGCAGCCTTACGGGCGAGCGGGGCCTTGAAGCTTTCTTT.

V is TRBV5-1 and J is TRBJ1-5; D remains ambiguous. The CDR3 is 14 residues long. Trimming cost V 3 bases and J 4 bases, with 11 bases left between them. Germline CDR1 reads SGHRS; CDR2 reads YFSETQ. The CDR3 region is CASSSEVGNQPQHF. The CDR3 DNA reads TGCGCCAGCAGCTCGGAGGTGGGAAATCAGCCCCAGCATTTT.

The rearrangement joins TRBV18 to TRBJ1-2; TRBD1 might be the D (6 bases). CDR1 and CDR2 (germline): KGHSH, LQKENI. V gave up 2 bases and J gave up 2 bases, with 12 bases separating them. The length of the CDR3 is 15 residues. The CDR3 DNA reads TGTGCCAGCTCACCAGTGGGGGCGCGGAACTATGGCTACACCTTC. Residues: CASSPVGARNYGYTF.

The genes are TRBV4-1 and TRBJ2-7; TRBD1 matches at 8 bases. Germline loops: CDR1 MGHRA, CDR2 YSYEKL. The CDR3 length is 15 residues. The J segment lost 1 base and the V segment lost 0 bases, leaving 2 bases of the junction unmatched. CDR3 coding DNA: TGCGCCAGCAGCCAAGAAGGACAGGGATCCTACGAGCAGTACTTC. As protein: CASSQEGQGSYEQYF.

V is TRBV5-1 and J is TRBJ2-4; D may be TRBD2 (6 bases). V shed 3 bases and J shed 7 bases, with 11 bases lying between them. Germline values: CDR1 SGHRS, CDR2 YFSETQ. The CDR3 extends over 13 amino acids. In DNA form, the CDR3 reads TGCGCCAGCAGCTCGGGGGTCCTGAACATTCAGTACTTC. Its translation: CASSSGVLNIQYF.

The chain recombines TRBV10-2 with TRBJ2-1, with D possibly being TRBD1 (6 bases). From germline, CDR1 is WSHSY and CDR2 SAAADI. This CDR3 contains 14 residues. The ends were cut back, 4 bases at V and 0 bases at J, with 7 bases in the middle. CDR3 residues: CASSGGPSYNEQFF. The CDR3, as DNA: TGCGCCAGCAGTGGGGGGCCCTCCTACAATGAGCAGTTCTTC.

V is TRBV27 and J is TRBJ2-7, with 10 bases lining up with TRBD2. V shed 5 bases and J 6 bases; nucleotides not matched to a gene: 19. The CDR3 has 18 residues. The germline CDR1 and CDR2 sequences are MNHEY and SMNVEV (reference sequence). The CDR3 bases are TGTGCCAGCAGTATAAAGCCCCCCGCCGCTAGCGGGAGAGGCGAGCAGTACTTC. Amino acid sequence: CASSIKPPAASGRGEQYF.

This chain uses TRBV5-1 with TRBJ2-7; the match to TRBD2 covers 13 bases. The germline CDR1 and CDR2 sequences are SGHRS and YFSETQ. The CDR3 is 14 residues long. V dropped 5 bases and J dropped 5; count of bases not matched to a gene: 4. The CDR3 DNA reads as TGCGCCAGCAGGATGACTAGCGGGAGGAACGAGCAGTACTTC. Encoded protein: CASRMTSGRNEQYF.

The chain's CDR3 is CASRLATGSNQPQHF. The DNA for the CDR3 is TGTGCAAGTCGCTTAGCCACAGGGAGCAATCAGCCCCAGCATTTT. The chain recombines TRBV12-2 with TRBJ1-5; TRBD1, the D gene given by the table, was not confirmed from the DNA. TRBV12-2 is a documented pseudogene. This CDR3 is 15 amino acids long.

This rearrangement joins TRBV18 to TRBJ1-5, with D perhaps matching TRBD1 (5 bases). The CDR3 has 15 amino acids. Trimming removed 6 bases from V and 2 bases from J, with 14 bases in between. Germline loops: CDR1 KGHSH, CDR2 LQKENI. The CDR3 coding sequence is TGTGCCAGCTCGCCTCGGGGGGGTGGCAATCAGCCCCAGCATTTT. Residues: CASSPRGGGNQPQHF.

The J gene is TRBJ2-5, the V gene TRBV2, with 8 bases matching TRBD1. The end of the DNA is better explained by TRBJ2-7, so the J call may be wrong. The germline gives CDR1 SNHLY, CDR2 FYNNEI. The CDR3 has 13 residues. Here the CDR3 reads CASQDRATYEQYF. The CDR3 nucleotides are TGTGCCAGCCAGGACAGGGCGACCTACGAGCAGTACTTC.

This sequence joins TRBV11-2 and TRBJ2-5, with D unresolved. Judging by the DNA end, TRBJ2-7 fits better; the J call may be wrong. CDR1 is SGHAT and CDR2 is FQNNGV in the germline V gene. The CDR3 is 11 residues long. In nucleotides, the CDR3 is TGTGCCAGCAGCTCCTACTACGAGCAGTACTTC. Residues: CASSSYYEQYF.

This chain joins TRBV7-3 and TRBJ2-7; TRBD1 matches 7 bases. V was pared by 5 bases and J by 0 bases, with 7 bases of the junction left unmatched. CDR1 and CDR2 from the germline V gene are SGHTA and FQGTGA. The CDR3 covers 15 residues. The CDR3 coding sequence is TGTGCCAGCAGCCTGGGACAGATAGTCTCCTACGAGCAGTACTTC. It yields the protein CASSLGQIVSYEQYF.

V gene TRBV7-9 combines with J gene TRBJ2-3, with 7 nucleotides matching TRBD2. In germline, CDR1 is SEHNR, CDR2 FQNEAQ (reference sequence). V was pared by 5 bases and J by 0 bases, with 8 bases of the junction left unmatched. The CDR3 loop spans 16 amino acids. The CDR3 DNA reads TGTGCCAGCAGCCCTGGGGACTACTCAAGCACAGATACGCAGTATTTT. Translation gives CASSPGDYSSTDTQYF.

CDR3 protein: CASSSRLAGTDTQYF. Here the CDR3 DNA reads TGTGCCAGCAGCTCCAGACTGGCGGGCACAGATACGCAGTATTTT. The chain is built from TRBV13 and TRBJ2-3; D is uncertain. The CDR3 covers 15 residues. V was pared by 4 bases and J by 1 base, with 12 bases between. Germline V CDR1 and CDR2: PRHDT, FYEKMQ (reference sequence).

The genes are TRBV5-1 and TRBJ2-6; D is possibly TRBD1 (6 bases). CDR3 length: 18 residues. V was shortened by 0 bases and J by 0 bases, with 13 bases between the two germline ends. Germline-derived CDR1 and CDR2 are SGHRS and YFSETQ. The CDR3 DNA sequence: TGCGCCAGCAGCTTGGAGGCAGGGGTGGGCTCTGGGGCCAACGTCCTGACTTTC. Translating gives CASSLEAGVGSGANVLTF. The variable domain in full, completed from reference TRBV5-1 and TRBJ2-6, reads KAGVTQTPRYLIKTRGQQVTLSCSPISGHRSVSWYQQTPGQGLQFLFEYFSETQRNKGNFPGRFSGRQFSNSRSEMNVSTLELGDSALYLCASSLEAGVGSGANVLTFGAGSRLTVL.

V gene TRBV27 combines with J gene TRBJ2-5, with TRBD2 identical over 14 bases. The assigned J gene may be wrong: the sequence end matches TRBJ2-7 better. The CDR3 is 16 amino acids. CDR1 is MNHEY and CDR2 is SMNVEV in the germline V gene (reference sequence). In DNA form, the CDR3 reads TGTGCCAGCAGTGGATTGGGACTAGCGGGAGCTTACGAGCAGTACTTC. Its protein product is CASSGLGLAGAYEQYF.

The chain has TRBV29-1 and TRBJ2-1, with D possibly being TRBD2 (5 bases). This CDR3 contains 13 residues. The germline CDR1 and CDR2 sequences are SQVTM and ANQGSEA. With 3 bases removed from V and 2 bases from J, the gap between germline ends came to 8 bases. CDR3 loop: CSVDSSTYNEQFF. The CDR3 DNA reads as TGCAGCGTTGACTCTAGCACCTACAATGAGCAGTTCTTC.

V gene TRBV10-3 combines with J gene TRBJ2-3, with 7 bases aligning to TRBD2. From germline, CDR1 is ENHRY and CDR2 SYGVKD. This CDR3 has 14 residues. The V segment lost 4 bases and the J segment 4 bases; nucleotides outside the gene matches: 5. DNA for the CDR3: TGTGCCATCAGTGGCGGGAGCGACGCAGATACGCAGTATTTT. Its translation: CAISGGSDADTQYF.

This clone was counted once. The rearrangement links TRBV19 to TRBJ2-7; 7 nucleotides line up with TRBD2. V was pared by 3 bases and J by 3 bases, with 5 bases of the junction left unmatched. Germline assignment: CDR1 LNHDA and CDR2 SQIVND (reference sequence). The CDR3 sequence is 14 residues long. DNA of the CDR3: TGTGCCAGTAGTATTCACGGGAGGTACTACGAGCAGTACTTC. This encodes CASSIHGRYYEQYF. The variable domain in full, with the rest retrieved from reference TRBV19 and TRBJ2-7, is DGGITQSPKYLFRKEGQNVTLSCEQNLNHDAMYWYRQDPGQGLRLIYYSQIVNDFQKGDIAEGYSVSREKKESFPLTVTSAQKNPTAFYLCASSIHGRYYEQYFGPGTRLTVT.

The rearrangement links TRBV5-1 to TRBJ2-6; weak D call: TRBD1 (6 bases). Trimming left V 0 bases short and J 0 bases short, with 16 bases between. CDR1 and CDR2 (germline): SGHRS, YFSETQ. CDR3 length: 19 residues. The CDR3 region is CASSLGSGGSLSGANVLTF. The DNA of the CDR3 is TGCGCCAGCAGCTTGGGGTCTGGGGGCTCACTCTCTGGGGCCAACGTCCTGACTTTC.

This clone was counted a few times. The gene calls are TRBV19 and TRBJ2-1; 7 nucleotides match TRBD2. The CDR3 runs 15 residues. The germline gives CDR1 LNHDA, CDR2 SQIVND (reference sequence). V trimming: 1 base; J trimming: 5 bases; junction bases outside the gene matches: 5. CDR3 DNA sequence: TGTGCCAGTAGTATAGCTGGGGGACTAAACAATGAGCAGTTCTTC. Its translation: CASSIAGGLNNEQFF.

The gene calls are TRBV30 and TRBJ2-1, with TRBD2 matching 12 bases. The J segment lost 8 bases and the V segment lost 8 bases, leaving 10 bases of the junction unmatched. Germline V CDR1 and CDR2: GTSNPN, SVGIG (reference sequence). The CDR3 totals 14 residues. CDR3 region: CAGHTSGRWYEQFF. CDR3 DNA sequence: TGTGCCGGGCATACTAGCGGGAGGTGGTATGAGCAGTTCTTC.